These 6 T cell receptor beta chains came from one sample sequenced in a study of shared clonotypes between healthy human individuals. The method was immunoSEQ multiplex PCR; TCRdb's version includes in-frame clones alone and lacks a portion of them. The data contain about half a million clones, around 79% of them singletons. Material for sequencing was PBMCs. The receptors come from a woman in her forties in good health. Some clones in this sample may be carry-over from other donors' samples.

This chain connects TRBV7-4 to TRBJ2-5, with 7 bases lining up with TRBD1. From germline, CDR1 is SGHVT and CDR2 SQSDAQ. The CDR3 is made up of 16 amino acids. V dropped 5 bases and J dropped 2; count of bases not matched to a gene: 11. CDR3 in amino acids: CASSTTGVGPQETQYF. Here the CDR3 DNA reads TGTGCCAGCAGCACCACAGGGGTGGGGCCTCAAGAGACCCAGTACTTC.

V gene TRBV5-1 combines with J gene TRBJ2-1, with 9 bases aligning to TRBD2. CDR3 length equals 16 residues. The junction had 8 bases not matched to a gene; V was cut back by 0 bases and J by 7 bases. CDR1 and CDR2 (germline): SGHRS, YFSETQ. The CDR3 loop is CASSLDSGLAGNEQFF. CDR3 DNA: TGCGCCAGCAGCTTGGATTCGGGACTAGCCGGGAATGAGCAGTTCTTC.

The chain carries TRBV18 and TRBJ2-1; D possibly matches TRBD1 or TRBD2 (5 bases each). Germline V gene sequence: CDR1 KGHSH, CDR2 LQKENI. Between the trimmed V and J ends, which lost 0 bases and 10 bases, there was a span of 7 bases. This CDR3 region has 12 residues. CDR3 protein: CASSPPGVEQFF. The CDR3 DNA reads TGTGCCAGCTCACCACCGGGGGTCGAGCAGTTCTTC.

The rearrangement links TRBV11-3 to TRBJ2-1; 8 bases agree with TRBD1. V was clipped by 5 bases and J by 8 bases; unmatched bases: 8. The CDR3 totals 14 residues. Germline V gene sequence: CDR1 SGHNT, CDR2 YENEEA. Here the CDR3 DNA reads TGTGCCAGCAGCCCCGGGACAGGATCGGATGAGCAGTTCTTC. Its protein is CASSPGTGSDEQFF.

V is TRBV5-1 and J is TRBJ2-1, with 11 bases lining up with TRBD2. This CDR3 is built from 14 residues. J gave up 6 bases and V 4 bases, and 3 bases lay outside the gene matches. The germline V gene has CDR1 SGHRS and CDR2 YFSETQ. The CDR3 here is CASSHGTSGNEQFF. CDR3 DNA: TGCGCCAGCAGCCACGGGACTAGCGGCAATGAGCAGTTCTTC.

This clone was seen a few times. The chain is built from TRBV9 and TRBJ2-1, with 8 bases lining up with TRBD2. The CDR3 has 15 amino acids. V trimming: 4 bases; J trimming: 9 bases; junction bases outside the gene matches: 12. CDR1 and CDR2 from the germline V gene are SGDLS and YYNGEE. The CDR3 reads CASSPGPAGVGEQFF. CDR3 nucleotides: TGTGCCAGCAGCCCGGGGCCAGCGGGAGTCGGTGAGCAGTTCTTC.